This passage covers 32 T cell receptor gamma chains from one sample sequenced in a study of gamma delta lymphoproliferative disorders and STAT genes. TCRdb processed the multiplex PCR reads again with the CATT caller. The top ten hold roughly 34% of the sample, which has 1,500 to 2,000 gamma-chain clones, 8.5% to 10% seen once. The receptor sequences were amplified from genomic DNA of peripheral blood mononuclear cells. The sample consisted of blood. Receptor source: a human donor in good health.

This clone is labeled medium-sized. The chain couples TRGV2 to TRGJP2. TCRdb is silent on the J gene; assignment here came from matching the DNA to germline. V trimming: 0 bases; J trimming: 0 bases; junction bases outside the gene matches: 19. The CDR3 loop spans 21 amino acids. Germline CDR1 is EGSNGY and CDR2 is YDSYNSKV. The CDR3 bases are TGTGCCACCTGGGACGGGCCGGTTCGACATCCGAGCTATAGTAGTGATTGGATCAAGACGTTT. Translating gives CATWDGPVRHPSYSSDWIKTF.

This clone is labeled as medium-sized. The rearrangement joins TRGV4 to TRGJ1 or TRGJ2. The J gene, absent from TCRdb, was called here by matching the DNA to germline. The CDR3 runs to 12 residues. The junction had 3 bases not matched to a gene; V was cut back by 6 bases and J by 1 base. CDR1 is EGSTGY and CDR2 is YDSYTSSV in the germline V gene. The DNA for the CDR3 is TGTGCCACCTGGAGCAATTATTATAAGAAACTCTTT. It encodes CATWSNYYKKLF.

In this sample, this clone is medium-sized. The J gene is TRGJP2, the V gene TRGV2. Because TCRdb records no J gene, it was assigned here through a match of the DNA to germline. Trimming cost V 0 bases and J 4 bases; bases outside gene matches: 5. This CDR3 has 15 residues. Germline CDR1 is EGSNGY and CDR2 is YDSYNSKV. The CDR3 loop reads CATWDGLDSDWIKTF. CDR3 DNA: TGTGCCACCTGGGACGGGCTGGATAGTGATTGGATCAAGACGTTT.

By sample share, this clone is medium-sized. J gene calling gave no result, while the V gene is TRGV8. In germline, CDR1 is VENAVY, CDR2 YDSYNSRV. The CDR3 has 10 residues. The CDR3 reads CATWDMLGLF. Written as DNA, the CDR3 is TGTGCCACCTGGGATATGTTGGGGCTCTTT.

Judged by abundance, this clone is medium-sized. J is TRGJ1 or TRGJ2 and V is TRGV2. The J gene comes from matching the DNA to germline here; TCRdb lacks it. The CDR3 runs to 14 residues. CDR1 EGSNGY and CDR2 YDSYNSKV come from the germline V gene. V lost 0 bases to trimming and J lost 2 bases; unmatched junction nucleotides: 4. DNA of the CDR3: TGTGCCACCTGGGACGGGCTTGATTATTATAAGAAACTCTTT. Amino acids: CATWDGLDYYKKLF.

This clone occurred once. This chain's CDR3 is CALWEVPLSWYKKLF. Written as DNA, the CDR3 is TGTGCCTTGTGGGAGGTGCCGCTCTCGTGGTATAAGAAACTCTTT. V is TRGV9 and J is TRGJ1 or TRGJ2. No J gene was available from TCRdb, and it was assigned here by a germline match of the DNA. Germline V gene data show CDR1 as GITISATS and CDR2 as ISYDGTV (reference sequence). Losses at the gene ends were 0 bases for V and 7 bases for J; bases not matched to a gene: 12. The length of the CDR3 is 15 residues.

This clone is medium-sized (0.01 to 0.1%) in the sample. The genes are TRGV3 and TRGJ1 or TRGJ2. The J gene, left out of TCRdb, was set here by checking the DNA against germline. J lost 6 bases, V lost 3 bases, and 14 bases had no gene match. CDR1 is VTNTFY, CDR2 YDVSTARD, per germline (reference sequence). This CDR3 contains 15 residues. The CDR3 reads CATWDGPDIIYKKLF. The CDR3 bases are TGTGCCACCTGGGACGGACCGGATATTATTTATAAGAAACTCTTT.

This clone ranks as medium-sized. J is TRGJP2 and V is TRGV4. TCRdb offers no J gene call, so here the DNA was matched to germline to obtain one. CDR1 and CDR2 from the germline V gene are EGSTGY and YDSYTSSV. J lost 0 bases, V lost 4 bases, and 8 bases had no gene match. The length of the CDR3 is 16 residues. The chain's CDR3 is CATWEGTYSSDWIKTF. CDR3 sequence (DNA): TGTGCCACCTGGGAAGGGACATATAGTAGTGATTGGATCAAGACGTTT.

This clone rates as medium-sized. The DNA is left out, because the CDR3 cannot be placed on it with certainty; the CDR3 is given as TCRdb lists it. The V gene is given as TRGV11, and no J gene call is available. TRGV11 is an ORF; its function is uncertain. The CDR3 is 17 amino acids in total, end residues counted. CDR3 amino acids: CTTVPAGLGTRFWGKLF.

The V call is TRGV9, the J call TRGJP. Matching the DNA to germline supplied the J gene, which TCRdb does not give. The V segment lost 2 bases and the J segment 7 bases; nucleotides outside the gene matches: 8. CDR1 GITISATS and CDR2 ISYDGTV come from the germline V gene (reference sequence). This CDR3 is 17 amino acids long. The CDR3: CALWEDRRELGKKIKVF. DNA of the CDR3: TGTGCCTTGTGGGAGGACCGTAGGGAGTTGGGCAAAAAAATCAAGGTATTT.

Sample share makes this clone medium-sized. V and J are TRGV11 and TRGJ1 or TRGJ2. The J gene is not listed in TCRdb, so it was assigned here from a DNA match to germline. TRGV11 falls under the ORF class, with uncertain function. The V gene end was trimmed by 6 bases and the J gene end by 0 bases; junction bases not matched to a gene: 23. The CDR3 consists of 20 residues. CDR3 sequence reads: CACWIVPQGPQTENYYKKLF. Written as DNA, the CDR3 is TGTGCCTGCTGGATTGTGCCACAAGGTCCTCAGACAGAGAATTATTATAAGAAACTCTTT.

This clone rates as medium-sized. The genes are TRGV4 and TRGJ1 or TRGJ2. The J gene is absent in TCRdb and was assigned here via DNA matching to germline. The V gene's germline CDR1 is EGSTGY and CDR2 YDSYTSSV. Unmatched junction bases numbered 1, after V lost 2 bases and J lost 0 bases. This CDR3 has 13 residues. In nucleotides, the CDR3 is TGTGCCACCTGGGATGTGAATTATTATAAGAAACTCTTT. Protein: CATWDVNYYKKLF.

This clone counts as medium-sized. The chain has TRGV2 and TRGJ1 or TRGJ2. TCRdb offers no J gene call, so here the DNA was matched to germline to obtain one. The CDR3 length is 16 residues. CDR1 and CDR2 from the germline V gene are EGSNGY and YDSYNSKV. Trimming at V came to 1 base and at J to 0 bases, leaving 9 bases not matched to a gene. CDR3: CATWDGLLLNYYKKLF. For the CDR3, the DNA is TGTGCCACCTGGGACGGACTCTTGCTGAATTATTATAAGAAACTCTTT.

This clone is classed as medium-sized (0.01 to 0.1%). It may be a read error: a sequence one base away is much more abundant. The rearrangement uses TRGV8 and TRGJ1 or TRGJ2. The J gene, left out of TCRdb, was set here by checking the DNA against germline. CDR3 length: 12 residues. V dropped 2 bases and J dropped 2; count of bases not matched to a gene: 0. In germline, CDR1 is VENAVY, CDR2 YDSYNSRV. CDR3 in DNA: TGTGCCACCTGGGATAATTATTATAAGAAACTCTTT. This encodes CATWDNYYKKLF.

In its sample, this clone ranks as large. The V gene corresponds to TRGV11; no J gene was called. TRGV11 is assigned to the ORF class and has an uncertain function. This CDR3 is built from 11 residues. The CDR3 DNA follows: TGTGCCTGCTGGATTAGACCCAAGGAACTCTTT. This sequence encodes CACWIRPKELF.

In this sample, this clone turned up a few times. The J gene is TRGJ1 or TRGJ2, the V gene TRGV3. No J segment appears in TCRdb, so it was assigned here by matching the sequence to germline. After removal of 0 bases from V and 2 bases from J, the junction contained 4 bases not matched to a gene. CDR1 VTNTFY and CDR2 YDVSTARD come from the germline V gene (reference sequence). CDR3 size: 14 residues. CDR3 region: CATWDRLHYYKKLF. In DNA form, the CDR3 reads TGTGCCACCTGGGACAGGTTGCATTATTATAAGAAACTCTTT.

This clone is medium-sized in the sample. The gene calls are TRGV3 and TRGJ1 or TRGJ2. The J gene was missing in TCRdb and was found by matching the end of the DNA to germline. V lost 1 base and J lost 0; bases outside the gene matches: 3. CDR1 is VTNTFY, CDR2 YDVSTARD, per germline (reference sequence). The CDR3 spans 14 residues. Here the CDR3 DNA reads TGTGCCACCTGGGACAGTATGAATTATTATAAGAAACTCTTT. Encoded protein: CATWDSMNYYKKLF.

By share of the sample, this clone is medium-sized (0.01 to 0.1%). This chain links TRGV4 with TRGJ1 or TRGJ2. The J gene, absent from TCRdb, was called here by matching the DNA to germline. Looked up from germline, CDR1 is EGSTGY and CDR2 is YDSYTSSV. V gave up 4 bases and J gave up 0 bases; unmatched junction bases: 3. The CDR3 runs 13 residues. CDR3 sequence (DNA): TGTGCCACCTGGGACCTGAATTATTATAAGAAACTCTTT. Protein product: CATWDLNYYKKLF.

This clone is medium-sized within its sample. The V and J genes are TRGV2 and TRGJP1. TCRdb carries no J gene annotation; the J gene was assigned here by matching the DNA with germline. CDR1 is EGSNGY, CDR2 YDSYNSKV, per germline. The junction had 5 bases not matched to a gene; V was cut back by 0 bases and J by 1 base. This CDR3 contains 16 residues. The CDR3: CATWDGPGTTGWFKIF. For the CDR3, the DNA is TGTGCCACCTGGGACGGGCCAGGTACCACTGGTTGGTTCAAGATATTT.

This clone ranks as medium-sized. The chain couples TRGV8 to TRGJP2. TCRdb leaves out the J gene; it was filled in here by matching the DNA to germline. CDR3 length: 15 residues. V gave up 3 bases and J gave up 5 bases; unmatched junction bases: 9. Germline V gene sequence: CDR1 VENAVY, CDR2 YDSYNSRV. In DNA, the CDR3 is TGTGCCACCTGGGATGGGGGGGGGAGTGATTGGATCAAGACGTTT. This gives the protein CATWDGGGSDWIKTF.

In this sample, this clone is medium-sized. This chain joins TRGV8 and TRGJ1 or TRGJ2. Germline matching of the DNA provided the J gene here, since TCRdb leaves it blank. Per the germline V gene, CDR1 is VENAVY and CDR2 is YDSYNSRV. Trimming cost V 4 bases and J 12 bases; bases outside gene matches: 12. The CDR3 length is 12 residues. The CDR3 loop is CATWEPQGRKLF. The CDR3 region has the DNA TGTGCCACCTGGGAGCCCCAAGGTAGGAAACTCTTT.

There are a few counts of this clone. V gene TRGV2 combines with J gene TRGJ1 or TRGJ2. The J gene is not listed in TCRdb, so it was assigned here from a DNA match to germline. This CDR3 comprises 14 residues. CDR1 EGSNGY and CDR2 YDSYNSKV come from the germline V gene. V gave up 2 bases and J gave up 8 bases; unmatched junction bases: 12. CDR3 in DNA: TGTGCCACCTGGGACGATTCTGGTAGAGATAAGAAACTCTTT. Its translation: CATWDDSGRDKKLF.

By frequency in the sample, this clone is medium-sized. This chain connects TRGV5 to TRGJ1 or TRGJ2. The J gene, left out of TCRdb, was set here by checking the DNA against germline. CDR1 is VINAFY, CDR2 YDVSNSKD, per germline. This CDR3 contains 13 residues. The trim removed 0 bases at V and 4 bases at J, leaving 3 bases unmatched. The CDR3 reads CATWDRLYYKKLF. CDR3 nucleotide sequence: TGTGCCACCTGGGACAGGTTGTATTATAAGAAACTCTTT.

Regarding this clone: The sample holds other DNA sequences that translate to the same CDR3. This chain uses TRGV2 with TRGJ1 or TRGJ2. As TCRdb names no J gene, one was assigned here on the basis of a DNA match to germline. The CDR3 extends over 10 amino acids. From germline, CDR1 is EGSNGY and CDR2 YDSYNSKV. The trim removed 3 bases at V and 8 bases at J, leaving 1 base unmatched. As DNA, the CDR3 is TGTGCCACCTGGGACCATAAGAAACTCTTT. This gives the protein CATWDHKKLF.

This clone ranks as medium-sized (0.01 to 0.1%). The chain recombines TRGV3 with TRGJP1. TCRdb records no J gene; here it was assigned by comparing the DNA to germline. CDR3 length: 15 residues. Germline trimming cut 1 base from V and 0 bases from J; bases unmatched to any gene: 2. From germline, CDR1 is VTNTFY and CDR2 YDVSTARD (reference sequence). DNA of the CDR3: TGTGCCACCTGGGACAGATATACCACTGGTTGGTTCAAGATATTT. Its protein product is CATWDRYTTGWFKIF.

By its share, this clone is medium-sized (0.01 to 0.1%). In DNA form, the CDR3 reads TGTGCCTTGTGGGCTCACGAGTTGGGCAAAAAAATCAAGGTATTT. Protein: CALWAHELGKKIKVF. The rearrangement links TRGV9 to TRGJP. Assignment of the J gene here rests on matching the DNA to germline, because TCRdb gives none. In germline, CDR1 is GITISATS, CDR2 ISYDGTV (reference sequence). The CDR3 has 15 residues. V dropped 5 bases and J dropped 7; count of bases not matched to a gene: 5.

This clone is termed medium-sized. V gene TRGV2 combines with J gene TRGJP2. TCRdb gives no J gene; it was assigned here by matching the DNA to germline. Germline V gene sequence: CDR1 EGSNGY, CDR2 YDSYNSKV. The CDR3 has 15 amino acids. With V trimmed by 0 bases and J by 5 bases, 6 bases remained unmatched. For the CDR3, the DNA is TGTGCCACCTGGGACGGGTTGGGGAGTGATTGGATCAAGACGTTT. Its translation: CATWDGLGSDWIKTF.

By sample fraction, this clone is medium-sized (0.01 to 0.1%). V usage is TRGV10 and J usage is TRGJP1. TCRdb is silent on the J gene; assignment here came from matching the DNA to germline. TRGV10 is labeled an ORF, and its function is uncertain. V lost 8 bases, J lost 0 bases, and 7 bases stayed unmatched. The CDR3 covers 15 residues. DNA of the CDR3: TGTGCTGCGTGGGGGGGTTATACCACTGGTTGGTTCAAGATATTT. Residues: CAAWGGYTTGWFKIF.

This clone is termed medium-sized (0.01 to 0.1%). This chain connects TRGV9 to TRGJP. Germline matching of the DNA provided the J gene here, since TCRdb leaves it blank. V gave up 0 bases and J gave up 9 bases; unmatched junction bases: 8. CDR3 length equals 17 residues. Germline CDR1 GITISATS, CDR2 ISYDGTV (reference sequence). In nucleotides, the CDR3 is TGTGCCTTGTGGGAGGTGCATATGGTGTTGGGCAAAAAAATCAAGGTATTT. It encodes CALWEVHMVLGKKIKVF.

This clone appeared many times. This chain connects TRGV9 to TRGJ1 or TRGJ2. No J gene is reported in TCRdb; it was inferred here by comparing the DNA with germline. The CDR3 extends over 15 amino acids. CDR1 GITISATS and CDR2 ISYDGTV come from the germline V gene (reference sequence). V was clipped by 1 base and J by 0 bases; unmatched bases: 6. The CDR3 bases are TGTGCCTTGTGGGAGGTTCCAATGAATTATTATAAGAAACTCTTT. Translating gives CALWEVPMNYYKKLF.

A word on this clone: The limits of the CDR3 on the DNA are not certain, so only TCRdb's listed CDR3 is given. The sample carries other DNA sequences with the same CDR3. The V segment is TRGV4, and no J call was made. The length of the CDR3 is 17 amino acids, counting both ends. CDR1 is EGSTGY, CDR2 YDSYTSSV, per germline. The CDR3 reads CATPKADRNSLAVEQHF.

A remark on this clone: TCRdb's entry gives the protein of a much larger clone, which mismatches this DNA's translation at residue 5, likely from a read error; the protein reported here is translated from the DNA. This chain joins TRGV3 and TRGJP1. Since TCRdb gives no J gene, matching the DNA to germline was used here to assign it. CDR3 length equals 18 residues. Germline assignment: CDR1 VTNTFY and CDR2 YDVSTARD (reference sequence). The CDR3 DNA follows: TGTGCCACCTGGTACAGAAAGAGTGGGGGAACCACTGGTTGGTTCAAGATATTT. The encoded protein is CATWYRKSGGTTGWFKIF.